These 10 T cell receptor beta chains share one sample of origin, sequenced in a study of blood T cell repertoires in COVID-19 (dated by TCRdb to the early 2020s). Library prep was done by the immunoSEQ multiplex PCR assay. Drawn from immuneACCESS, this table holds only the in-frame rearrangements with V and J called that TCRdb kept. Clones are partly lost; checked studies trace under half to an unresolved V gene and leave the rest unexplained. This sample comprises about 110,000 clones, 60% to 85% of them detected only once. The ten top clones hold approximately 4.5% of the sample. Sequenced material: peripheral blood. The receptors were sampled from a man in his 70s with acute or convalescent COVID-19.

The CDR3 DNA sequence: TGTGCCAGCAGCCAAACTGACCGGGACACCTATGGCTACACCTTC. Its protein product is CASSQTDRDTYGYTF. This sequence joins TRBV14 and TRBJ1-2, with D perhaps TRBD1 (6 bases). The germline gives CDR1 SGHDN, CDR2 FVKESK. The CDR3 has 15 amino acids. Trimming took off 2 bases at V and 4 bases at J, with 14 bases between the two ends.

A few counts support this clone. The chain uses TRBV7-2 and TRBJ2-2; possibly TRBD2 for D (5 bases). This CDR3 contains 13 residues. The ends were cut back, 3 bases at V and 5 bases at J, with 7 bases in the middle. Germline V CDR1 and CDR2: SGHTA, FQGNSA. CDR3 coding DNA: TGTGCCAGCAGCTTTAGACTAACCGGGGAGCTGTTTTTT. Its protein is CASSFRLTGELFF.

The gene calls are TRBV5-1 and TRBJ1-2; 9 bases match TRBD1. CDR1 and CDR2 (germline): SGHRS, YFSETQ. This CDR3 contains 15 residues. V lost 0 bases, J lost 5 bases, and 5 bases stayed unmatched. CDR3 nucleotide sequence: TGCGCCAGCAGCTTGGACAGGGGGCAAGGTTATGGCTACACCTTC. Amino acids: CASSLDRGQGYGYTF.

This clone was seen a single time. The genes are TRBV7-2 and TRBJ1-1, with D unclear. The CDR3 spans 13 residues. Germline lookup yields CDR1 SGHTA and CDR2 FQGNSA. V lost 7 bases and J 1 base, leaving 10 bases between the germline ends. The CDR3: CASNEGTNTEAFF. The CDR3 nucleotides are TGTGCCAGCAACGAGGGAACGAACACTGAAGCTTTCTTT.

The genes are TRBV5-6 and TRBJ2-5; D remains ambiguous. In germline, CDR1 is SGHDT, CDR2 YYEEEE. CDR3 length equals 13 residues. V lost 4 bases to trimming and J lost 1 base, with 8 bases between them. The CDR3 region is CASSPVLQETQYF. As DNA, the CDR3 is TGTGCCAGCAGCCCGGTCCTCCAAGAGACCCAGTACTTC.

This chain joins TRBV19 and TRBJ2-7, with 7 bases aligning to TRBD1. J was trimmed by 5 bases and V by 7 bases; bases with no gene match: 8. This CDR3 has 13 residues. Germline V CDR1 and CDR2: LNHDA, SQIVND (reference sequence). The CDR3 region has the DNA TGTGCCAGTAACAACAGGGGTTGGAACGAGCAGTACTTC. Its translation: CASNNRGWNEQYF.

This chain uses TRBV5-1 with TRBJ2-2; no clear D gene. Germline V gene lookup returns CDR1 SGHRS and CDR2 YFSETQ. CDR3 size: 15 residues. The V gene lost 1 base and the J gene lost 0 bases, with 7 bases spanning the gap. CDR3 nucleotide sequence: TGCGCCAGCAGCTTGTTGCGGTCGAACACCGGGGAGCTGTTTTTT. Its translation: CASSLLRSNTGELFF.

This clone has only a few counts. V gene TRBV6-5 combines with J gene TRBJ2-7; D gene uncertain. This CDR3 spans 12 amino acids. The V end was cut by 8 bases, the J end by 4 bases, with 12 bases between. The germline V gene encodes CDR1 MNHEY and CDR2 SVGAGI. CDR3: CASVEELYEQYF. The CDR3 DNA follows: TGTGCCAGCGTCGAAGAGCTTTACGAGCAGTACTTC.

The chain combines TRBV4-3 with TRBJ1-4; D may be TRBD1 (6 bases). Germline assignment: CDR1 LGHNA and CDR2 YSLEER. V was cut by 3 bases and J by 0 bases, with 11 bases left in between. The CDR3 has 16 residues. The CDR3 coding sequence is TGCGCCAGCAGCCAGGGAGGGGGTGCAACTAATGAAAAACTGTTTTTT. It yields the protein CASSQGGGATNEKLFF.

This chain's CDR3 is CASSPRWAPMNTEAFF. The CDR3 region has the DNA TGTGCCAGCAGCCCACGTTGGGCACCCATGAACACTGAAGCTTTCTTT. The chain recombines TRBV3-1 (or the pseudogene TRBV3-2) with TRBJ1-1; D unresolved. Trimming took off 4 bases at V and 0 bases at J, with 15 bases between the two ends. The CDR3 spans 16 residues. CDR1 is LGHDT and CDR2 is YNNKEL in the germline V gene (reference sequence).